The 20 T cell receptor beta chains below were found in one sample sequenced in a study of tumor-infiltrating lymphocytes in localized non-small cell lung cancer. Profiled with immunoSEQ multiplex PCR; TCRdb holds only in-frame clones, not every one. The sample has some 2,900 clones, about 40% seen once; the top ten hold roughly 19%. Sequenced: uninvolved lung tissue not adjacent to the tumor. Source of these receptors: a human donor with non-small cell lung cancer.

The chain couples TRBV6-6 to TRBJ1-1; D is unresolved. Germline V gives CDR1 MNHNY, CDR2 SVGAGI (reference sequence). The CDR3 totals 13 residues. Trimming pared 7 bases from V and 5 bases from J, leaving 14 bases between. In DNA, the CDR3 is TGTGCCAGCATGGAGCGGTACGGGACTGAAGCTTTCTTT. Translation gives CASMERYGTEAFF.

The rearrangement joins TRBV7-2 to TRBJ2-3, with no clear D. The CDR3 loop spans 14 amino acids. V lost 0 bases to trimming and J lost 4 bases, with 8 bases between them. The germline V gene has CDR1 SGHTA and CDR2 FQGNSA. CDR3 DNA: TGTGCCAGCAGCTTAGCGGCCCTAGCAGATACGCAGTATTTT. Amino acid sequence: CASSLAALADTQYF.

The V gene is TRBV30, the J gene TRBJ1-5, with D possibly matching TRBD1 (5 bases). This CDR3 has 14 residues. CDR1 GTSNPN and CDR2 SVGIG come from the germline V gene (reference sequence). Deletions cut 0 bases from V and 6 bases from J, with 12 bases between. The CDR3 spells CAWSVGEVGQPQHF. Written as DNA, the CDR3 is TGTGCCTGGAGTGTAGGGGAAGTAGGTCAGCCCCAGCATTTT.

This clone was counted once. V usage is TRBV28 and J usage is TRBJ2-1, with 10 bases that match TRBD2. The V segment lost 1 base and the J segment 6 bases; nucleotides outside the gene matches: 21. CDR1 is MDHEN, CDR2 SYDVKM, per germline. The CDR3 is made up of 21 amino acids. The CDR3 nucleotides are TGTGCCAGCAGTTTATTTTTTAGCGTGGCTAGCGGGAGTCTCCGTCCCAATGAGCAGTTCTTC. Translating it yields CASSLFFSVASGSLRPNEQFF. Combining the CDR3 with reference TRBV28 and TRBJ2-1 gives the whole variable domain DVKVTQSSRYLVKRTGEKVFLECVQDMDHENMFWYRQDPGLGLRLIYFSYDVKMKEKGDIPEGYSVSREKKERFSLILESASTNQTSMYLCASSLFFSVASGSLRPNEQFFGPGTRLTVL.

Sample share makes this clone medium-sized. CDR3 nucleotide sequence: TGTGCCAGCAGCTTAGGCGGGACAGGGTTCTTCACAGATACGCAGTATTTT. Amino acid sequence: CASSLGGTGFFTDTQYF. J is TRBJ2-3 and V is TRBV7-8, with 9 bases lining up with TRBD1. Germline CDR1 reads SGHVS; CDR2 reads FQNEAQ. V dropped 1 base and J dropped 2; count of bases not matched to a gene: 7. The CDR3 covers 17 residues.

For the CDR3, the DNA is TGTGCCAGCAGCCAGAGACAGCAACAGTACTTC. This codes for CASSQRQQQYF. V usage is TRBV7-2 and J usage is TRBJ2-5; D possibly corresponds to TRBD1 (5 bases). Per germline, CDR1 SGHTA and CDR2 FQGNSA. The CDR3 has 11 amino acids. V was cut by 5 bases and J by 11 bases, with 12 bases left in between.

This clone was recorded once. The chain has TRBV11-3 and TRBJ1-3, with unresolved D. The germline V and J ends were trimmed by 5 bases and 4 bases, with 6 bases remaining between them. The CDR3 is 12 residues long. Germline-derived CDR1 and CDR2 are SGHNT and YENEEA. The CDR3 DNA is TGTGCCAGCAGCCAATACGGAAACACCATATATTTT. Protein product: CASSQYGNTIYF.

This clone was recorded a few times. Within the sample, other DNA sequences also encode this same CDR3. This chain uses TRBV5-4 with TRBJ2-3, with no clear D. Trimming pared 0 bases from V and 2 bases from J, leaving 10 bases between. The CDR3 has 15 residues. CDR1 is SGHNT, CDR2 YYREEE, per germline (reference sequence). CDR3 sequence (DNA): TGTGCCAGCAGCTTGGAAGGCCTTATCACAGATACGCAGTATTTT. This sequence encodes CASSLEGLITDTQYF.

In its sample, this clone was seen a few times. The chain joins TRBV5-4 to TRBJ2-3; D might be TRBD2 (6 bases). The CDR3 has 16 amino acids. V lost 6 bases and J 2 bases, leaving 19 bases between the germline ends. Germline values: CDR1 SGHNT, CDR2 YYREEE (reference sequence). The CDR3: CASTKTGAGYTDTQYF. DNA for the CDR3: TGTGCCAGCACCAAAACCGGCGCGGGATACACAGATACGCAGTATTTT.

The chain recombines TRBV18 with TRBJ2-3, with TRBD1 identical over 9 bases. CDR3 size: 15 residues. Germline CDR1 and CDR2: KGHSH and LQKENI. V shed 5 bases and J 3 bases; nucleotides not matched to a gene: 6. CDR3 coding DNA: TGTGCCAGCTCAGAACAGGGGGCGCGAACAGATACGCAGTATTTT. Residues: CASSEQGARTDTQYF.

The V and J genes are TRBV1 and TRBJ1-5. TRBV1 is a pseudogene segment. The length of the CDR3 is 16 residues. DNA for the CDR3: TGCACCAGCAGCCGGAGACGGGGGTGCAGCAATCAGCCCCAGCATTTT. This sequence encodes CTSSRRRGCSNQPQHF.

This chain links TRBV5-1 with TRBJ1-1; D uncertain. The germline gives CDR1 SGHRS, CDR2 YFSETQ. The CDR3 runs 14 residues. Trimming removed 4 bases at V and 5 bases at J, with 15 bases between. CDR3 amino acids: CASSLAPPRTEAFF. The CDR3 DNA reads TGCGCCAGCAGCCTCGCCCCGCCAAGGACTGAAGCTTTCTTT. Full variable domain (rest looked up from reference TRBV5-1 and TRBJ1-1): KAGVTQTPRYLIKTRGQQVTLSCSPISGHRSVSWYQQTPGQGLQFLFEYFSETQRNKGNFPGRFSGRQFSNSRSEMNVSTLELGDSALYLCASSLAPPRTEAFFGQGTRLTVV.

The chain combines TRBV19 with TRBJ2-5, with 8 bases lining up with TRBD1. Germline V gene lookup returns CDR1 LNHDA and CDR2 SQIVND (reference sequence). V shed 3 bases, J shed 7 bases, and the junction held 10 bases outside the gene matches. The CDR3 is made up of 15 amino acids. The CDR3 reads CASSMWTGSPRTQYF. The CDR3 nucleotides are TGTGCCAGTAGTATGTGGACAGGGAGTCCTAGGACCCAGTACTTC. Complete variable domain (other parts from reference TRBV19 and TRBJ2-5): DGGITQSPKYLFRKEGQNVTLSCEQNLNHDAMYWYRQDPGQGLRLIYYSQIVNDFQKGDIAEGYSVSREKKESFPLTVTSAQKNPTAFYLCASSMWTGSPRTQYFGPGTRLLVL.

This rearrangement joins TRBV4-1 to TRBJ1-4, with 11 nucleotides matching TRBD1. Germline V gives CDR1 MGHRA, CDR2 YSYEKL. This CDR3 comprises 15 residues. The trim removed 5 bases at V and 6 bases at J, leaving 5 bases unmatched. The CDR3 DNA reads TGCGCCAGCAGCGCGGACAGGGGGCGCGATGAAAAACTGTTTTTT. Encoded protein: CASSADRGRDEKLFF.

The chain recombines TRBV7-2 with TRBJ2-2, with TRBD2 matching over 11 bases. J lost 4 bases, V lost 4 bases, and 5 bases had no gene match. This CDR3 comprises 16 residues. The V gene's germline CDR1 is SGHTA and CDR2 FQGNSA. CDR3 loop: CASSSQLAGATGELFF. In nucleotides, the CDR3 is TGTGCCAGCAGCTCCCAACTAGCGGGAGCCACCGGGGAGCTGTTTTTT. The whole variable domain, remainder taken from reference TRBV7-2 and TRBJ2-2, is GAGVSQSPSNKVTEKGKDVELRCDPISGHTALYWYRQSLGQGLEFLIYFQGNSAPDKSGLPSDRFSAERTGGSVSTLTIQRTQQEDSAVYLCASSSQLAGATGELFFGEGSRLTVL.

This chain joins TRBV30 and TRBJ1-2; D is unresolved. CDR1 and CDR2 (germline): GTSNPN, SVGIG (reference sequence). V lost 4 bases, J lost 3 bases, and 12 bases lay in between. This CDR3 is 13 amino acids long. The CDR3 reads CAWMKALDYGYTF. CDR3 sequence (DNA): TGTGCCTGGATGAAAGCCCTCGACTATGGCTACACCTTC.

This chain connects TRBV5-6 to TRBJ2-5; no definite D call. The germline V and J ends were trimmed by 0 bases and 5 bases, with 5 bases remaining between them. Germline V gene data show CDR1 as SGHDT and CDR2 as YYEEEE. The CDR3 consists of 12 residues. CDR3 region: CASSLVGETQYF. Written as DNA, the CDR3 is TGTGCCAGCAGCTTGGTGGGGGAGACCCAGTACTTC.

V and J are TRBV5-1 and TRBJ2-3; 11 bases map to TRBD2. Germline loops: CDR1 SGHRS, CDR2 YFSETQ. The CDR3 length is 15 residues. J lost 1 base, V lost 5 bases, and 3 bases had no gene match. CDR3: CASRPTSGGTDTQYF. CDR3 sequence (DNA): TGCGCCAGCAGGCCGACTAGCGGGGGCACAGATACGCAGTATTTT. The whole variable domain, filled in from reference TRBV5-1 and TRBJ2-3, reads KAGVTQTPRYLIKTRGQQVTLSCSPISGHRSVSWYQQTPGQGLQFLFEYFSETQRNKGNFPGRFSGRQFSNSRSEMNVSTLELGDSALYLCASRPTSGGTDTQYFGPGTRLTVL.

This clone has more than one count but fewer than ten. J is TRBJ2-5 and V is TRBV2; 9 bases map to TRBD2. Germline loops: CDR1 SNHLY, CDR2 FYNNEI. J gave up 4 bases and V 9 bases, and 12 bases lay outside the gene matches. This CDR3 has 15 residues. CDR3 sequence: CASQGVAGVRETQYF. CDR3 DNA sequence: TGTGCCAGTCAAGGCGTAGCGGGAGTAAGAGAGACCCAGTACTTC.

The chain uses TRBV9 and TRBJ2-5; TRBD1 agrees at 8 bases. Per germline, CDR1 SGDLS and CDR2 YYNGEE. Trimming removed 3 bases from V and 5 bases from J; junction bases left unmatched: 9. The CDR3 has 15 residues. This CDR3 reads CASSEKDREFETQYF. CDR3 nucleotide sequence: TGTGCCAGCAGCGAAAAGGACAGGGAATTTGAGACCCAGTACTTC.